This record covers a single TCR beta chain. This record belongs to a study of cytomegalovirus exposure and HLA in healthy donors. Sequencing was performed with immunoSEQ multiplex PCR; in TCRdb, only in-frame clones are kept and a portion is missing. The sample consists of roughly 260,000 clones, 87% of them appearing once. There are 18 residues in the CDR3. The chain uses TRBV21-1 and TRBJ2-6; no DNA check was done on the table's D call, TRBD2. TRBV21-1 is a pseudogene locus. The specimen was PBMCs. The clonotype comes from a man aged 18 to 29 in good health and CMV-seronegative. In DNA, the CDR3 is TGTGCCAGCAGCCCAAGAGGGTACGGAAATACTGGGGCCAACGTCCTGACTTTC. Its translation is CASSPRGYGNTGANVLTF.